The 9 T cell receptor beta chains below all came from one sample that was sequenced in a study of blood T cell repertoires in COVID-19. Sequencing used immunoSEQ multiplex PCR; TCRdb keeps in-frame clones, though not all of them. The data contain nearly 250,000 clones, roughly 82% of them singletons. The source material was PBMCs or T cells enriched from blood (not recorded which). Receptors were obtained from a woman in her 50s who had recovered from COVID-19.

V is TRBV11-2 and J is TRBJ1-1; D not resolved. V lost 1 base and J lost 10, with 10 bases in between. The germline gives CDR1 SGHAT, CDR2 FQNNGV. The CDR3 is 12 residues long. The CDR3, as DNA: TGTGCCAGCAGCTTAGGAGGGTTCGGAGCTTTCTTT. Translation gives CASSLGGFGAFF.

The chain joins TRBV7-3 to TRBJ1-1; 8 nucleotides agree with TRBD1. V gave up 4 bases and J gave up 4 bases; unmatched junction bases: 2. CDR1 and CDR2 from the germline V gene are SGHTA and FQGTGA. The CDR3 spans 13 residues. The chain's CDR3 is CASSYGQGTEAFF. CDR3 in DNA: TGTGCCAGCAGCTACGGACAGGGCACTGAAGCTTTCTTT.

V is TRBV5-4 and J is TRBJ2-5; 8 bases match TRBD1. CDR1 is SGHNT, CDR2 YYREEE, per germline (reference sequence). Trimming took 0 bases from V and 4 from J; bases not matched to a gene: 5. The CDR3 contains 15 residues. The CDR3 region is CASSLAGQGGETQYF. The CDR3 DNA reads as TGTGCCAGCAGCTTGGCTGGACAGGGTGGAGAGACCCAGTACTTC.

The genes are TRBV7-9 and TRBJ2-4; 13 positions agree with TRBD2. V lost 5 bases, J lost 0 bases, and 10 bases stayed unmatched. From germline, CDR1 is SEHNR and CDR2 FQNEAQ (reference sequence). The CDR3 totals 19 residues. The CDR3 here is CASSPTQGLAGLAKNIQYF. The CDR3 region has the DNA TGTGCCAGCAGCCCTACCCAGGGACTAGCGGGGCTAGCCAAAAACATTCAGTACTTC.

The chain is built from TRBV29-1 and TRBJ1-3; D gene uncertain. The CDR3 contains 11 residues. V shed 5 bases and J shed 4 bases, with 6 bases lying between them. The germline V gene encodes CDR1 SQVTM and CDR2 ANQGSEA. The DNA of the CDR3 is TGCAGCGTTCCATTCGGAAACACCATATATTTT. Encoded protein: CSVPFGNTIYF.

The chain employs TRBV7-2 and TRBJ1-2; unclear D gene. The CDR3 is 12 residues long. Trimming left V 0 bases short and J 4 bases short, with 3 bases between. Germline loops: CDR1 SGHTA, CDR2 FQGNSA. CDR3 DNA sequence: TGTGCCAGCAGCTTAGCGGCCTATGGCTACACCTTC. It translates to CASSLAAYGYTF.

The chain joins TRBV18 to TRBJ2-3; D perhaps matches TRBD1 (6 bases). Germline lookup yields CDR1 KGHSH and CDR2 LQKENI. The CDR3 length is 15 residues. V dropped 5 bases and J dropped 1 base, with 13 bases sitting between them. CDR3 amino acids: CASSDFGTRTDTQYF. For the CDR3, the DNA is TGTGCCAGCTCAGACTTCGGGACACGCACAGATACGCAGTATTTT.

J is TRBJ1-1 and V is TRBV6-5, with 9 bases that match TRBD1. This CDR3 has 14 residues. The V and J ends lost 7 bases and 5 bases, in that order; junction bases with no gene match: 8. In germline, CDR1 is MNHEY, CDR2 SVGAGI. The CDR3 DNA reads TGTGCCAGCACCCGAGGACAGGGGCTTACTGAAGCTTTCTTT. Translated, it gives CASTRGQGLTEAFF.

The chain recombines TRBV6-4 with TRBJ1-1, with D possibly TRBD1 on 5 matching bases. Between the trimmed V and J ends, which lost 3 bases and 11 bases, there was a span of 25 bases. The CDR3 contains 16 residues. From germline, CDR1 is MRHNA and CDR2 SNTAGT. Here the CDR3 DNA reads TGTGCCAGCAGTGAAAATCCCGCCGGGGGTCTGATTAGGGCTTTCTTT. Residues: CASSENPAGGLIRAFF.